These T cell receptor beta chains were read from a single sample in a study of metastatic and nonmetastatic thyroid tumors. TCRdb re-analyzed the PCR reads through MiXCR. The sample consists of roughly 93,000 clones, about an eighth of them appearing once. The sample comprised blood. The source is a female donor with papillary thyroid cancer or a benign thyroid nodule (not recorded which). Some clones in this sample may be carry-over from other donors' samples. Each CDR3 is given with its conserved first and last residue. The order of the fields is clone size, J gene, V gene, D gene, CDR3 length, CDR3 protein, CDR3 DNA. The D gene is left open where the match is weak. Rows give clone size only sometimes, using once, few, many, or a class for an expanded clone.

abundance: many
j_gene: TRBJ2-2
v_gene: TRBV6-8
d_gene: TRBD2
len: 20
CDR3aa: CASNRSGTSGRAIHTGELFF
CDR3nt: TGTGCCAGCAATCGATCCGGGACTAGCGGGAGGGCCATTCACACCGGGGAGCTGTTTTTT

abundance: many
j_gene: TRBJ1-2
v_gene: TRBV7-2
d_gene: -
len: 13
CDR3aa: CASSLGTGRGYTF
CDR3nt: TGTGCCAGCAGCTTAGGTACCGGGAGAGGCTACACCTTC

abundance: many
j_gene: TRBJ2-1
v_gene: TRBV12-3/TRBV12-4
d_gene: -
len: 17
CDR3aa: CASSKARSRINYNEQFF
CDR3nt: TGTGCCAGCAGCAAAGCCCGGTCTCGAATAAACTACAATGAGCAGTTCTTC

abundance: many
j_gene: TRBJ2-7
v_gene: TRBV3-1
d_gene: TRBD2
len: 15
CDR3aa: CASSPGLAGVHEQYF
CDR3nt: TGTGCCAGCAGCCCGGGACTAGCGGGAGTCCACGAGCAGTACTTC

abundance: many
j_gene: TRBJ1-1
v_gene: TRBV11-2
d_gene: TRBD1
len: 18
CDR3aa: CASSLNTPRQGGRTEAFF
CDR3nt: TGTGCCAGCAGCTTAAATACCCCCCGACAGGGCGGGAGGACTGAAGCTTTCTTT

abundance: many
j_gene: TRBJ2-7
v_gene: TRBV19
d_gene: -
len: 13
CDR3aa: CASSRSGLYEQYF
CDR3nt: TGTGCCAGTAGTAGAAGCGGCCTCTACGAGCAGTACTTC

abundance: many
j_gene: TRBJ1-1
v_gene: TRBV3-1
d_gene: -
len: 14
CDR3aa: CASGENRVGAEAFF
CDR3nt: TGTGCCAGCGGAGAAAACAGGGTGGGCGCTGAAGCTTTCTTT

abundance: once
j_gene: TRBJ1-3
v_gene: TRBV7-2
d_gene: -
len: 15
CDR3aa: CASSPNTGRGNTIYF
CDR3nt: TGTGCCAGCAGCCCGAACACCGGCCGGGGAAACACCATATATTTT

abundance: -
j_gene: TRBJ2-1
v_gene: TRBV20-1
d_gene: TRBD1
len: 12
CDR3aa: CSVGQGQGEQFF
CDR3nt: TGCAGTGTGGGACAGGGCCAGGGTGAGCAGTTCTTC

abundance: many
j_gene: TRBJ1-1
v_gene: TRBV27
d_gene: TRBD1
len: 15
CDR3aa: CASSLTTGDGTEAFF
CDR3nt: TGTGCCAGCAGCCTAACCACAGGGGACGGCACTGAAGCTTTCTTT

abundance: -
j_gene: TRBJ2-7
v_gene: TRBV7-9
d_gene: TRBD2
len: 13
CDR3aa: CASSPELRGGQYF
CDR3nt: TGTGCCAGCAGTCCCGAGTTACGGGGGGGTCAGTACTTC

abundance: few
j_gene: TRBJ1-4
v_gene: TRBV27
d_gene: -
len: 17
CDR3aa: CASSLTVSVSHNEKLFF
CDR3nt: TGTGCCAGCAGTTTAACGGTTTCGGTCAGTCATAATGAAAAACTGTTTTTT

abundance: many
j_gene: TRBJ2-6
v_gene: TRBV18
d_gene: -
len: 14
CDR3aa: CASSPESGANVLTF
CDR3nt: TGTGCCAGCTCGCCAGAGTCTGGGGCCAACGTCCTGACTTTC

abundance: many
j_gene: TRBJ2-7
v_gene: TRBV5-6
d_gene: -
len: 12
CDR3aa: CASSLAGFEQYF
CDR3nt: TGTGCCAGCAGCTTGGCCGGATTCGAGCAGTACTTC

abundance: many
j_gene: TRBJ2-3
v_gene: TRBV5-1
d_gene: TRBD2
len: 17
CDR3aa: CASSLGASGGWPDTQYF
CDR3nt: TGCGCCAGCAGCTTGGGTGCTAGCGGGGGTTGGCCAGATACGCAGTATTTT

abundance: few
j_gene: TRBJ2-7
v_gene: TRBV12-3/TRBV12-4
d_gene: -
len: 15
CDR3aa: CASSSQQEFGYEQYF
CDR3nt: TGTGCCAGCAGTTCCCAACAGGAATTCGGCTACGAGCAGTACTTC

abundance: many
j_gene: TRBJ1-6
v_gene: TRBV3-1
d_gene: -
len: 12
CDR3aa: CASSQEGSPLHF
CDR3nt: TGTGCCAGCAGCCAAGAGGGGTCACCCCTCCACTTT

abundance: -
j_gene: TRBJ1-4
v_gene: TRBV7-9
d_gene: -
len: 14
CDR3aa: CASSPPAHNEKLFF
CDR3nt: TGTGCCAGCAGTCCCCCAGCCCATAATGAAAAACTGTTTTTT

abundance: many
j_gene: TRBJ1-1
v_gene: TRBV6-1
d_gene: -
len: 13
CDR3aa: CASRRGMGTEAFF
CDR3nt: TGTGCCAGCAGGAGGGGGATGGGCACTGAAGCTTTCTTT

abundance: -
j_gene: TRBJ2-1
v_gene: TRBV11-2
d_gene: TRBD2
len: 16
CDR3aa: CASSPLTSGGAREQFF
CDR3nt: TGTGCCAGCAGCCCCCTGACTAGCGGGGGGGCTAGGGAGCAGTTCTTC

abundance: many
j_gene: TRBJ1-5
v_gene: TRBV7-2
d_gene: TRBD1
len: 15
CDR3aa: CASSQRGLSVQPQHF
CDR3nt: TGTGCCAGCAGCCAGAGGGGGCTGTCGGTTCAGCCCCAGCATTTT

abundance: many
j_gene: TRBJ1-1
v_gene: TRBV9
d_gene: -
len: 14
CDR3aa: CASSVDSRNTEAFF
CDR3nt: TGTGCCAGCAGCGTTGACAGCCGCAACACTGAAGCTTTCTTT

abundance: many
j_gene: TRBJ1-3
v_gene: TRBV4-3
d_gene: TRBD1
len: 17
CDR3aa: CASSQDPTGSSGNTIYF
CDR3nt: TGCGCCAGCAGCCAAGACCCGACAGGGAGTTCTGGAAACACCATATATTTT

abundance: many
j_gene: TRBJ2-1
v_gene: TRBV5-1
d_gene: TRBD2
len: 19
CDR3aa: CASSPMTSGTRSSYNEQFF
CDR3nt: TGCGCCAGCAGCCCAATGACTAGCGGGACCCGTTCCTCCTACAATGAGCAGTTCTTC

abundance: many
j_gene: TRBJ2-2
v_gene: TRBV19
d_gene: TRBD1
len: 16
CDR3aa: CASSTNRGRETGELFF
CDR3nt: TGTGCCAGTAGTACCAACAGGGGGCGCGAGACCGGGGAGCTGTTTTTT

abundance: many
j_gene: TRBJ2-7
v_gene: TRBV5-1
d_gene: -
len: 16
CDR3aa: CASSFAGSLAGDEQYF
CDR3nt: TGCGCCAGCAGCTTTGCGGGAAGCTTAGCCGGGGACGAGCAGTACTTC

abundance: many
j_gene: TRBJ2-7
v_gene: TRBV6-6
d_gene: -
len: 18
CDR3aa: CASRGTGKLAGISYEQYF
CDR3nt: TGTGCCAGCAGAGGGACAGGGAAACTAGCGGGGATCTCCTACGAGCAGTACTTC

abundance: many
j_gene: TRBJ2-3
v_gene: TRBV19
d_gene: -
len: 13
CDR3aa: CASSTPGLDTQYF
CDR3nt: TGTGCCAGTAGTACCCCGGGACTTGATACGCAGTATTTT

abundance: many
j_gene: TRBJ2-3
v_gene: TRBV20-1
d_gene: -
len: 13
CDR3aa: CSAPSGLTDTQYF
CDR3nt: TGCAGTGCTCCCTCCGGGCTCACAGATACGCAGTATTTT

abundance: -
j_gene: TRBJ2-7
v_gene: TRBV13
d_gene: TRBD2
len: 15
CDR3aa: CASSYGLATTYEQYF
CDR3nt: TGTGCCAGCAGCTACGGACTAGCGACTACCTACGAGCAGTACTTC

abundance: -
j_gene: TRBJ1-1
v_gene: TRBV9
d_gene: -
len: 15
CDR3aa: CASSVSVGSNTEAFF
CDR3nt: TGTGCCAGCAGCGTAAGTGTGGGATCGAACACTGAAGCTTTCTTT

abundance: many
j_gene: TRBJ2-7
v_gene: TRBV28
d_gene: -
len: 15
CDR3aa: CASGFNARGSYEQYF
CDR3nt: TGTGCCAGCGGCTTCAACGCCCGGGGCTCCTACGAGCAGTACTTC

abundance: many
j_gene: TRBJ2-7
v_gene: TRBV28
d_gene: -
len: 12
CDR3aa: CASSLRAGQQYF
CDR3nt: TGTGCCAGCAGTTTGCGCGCGGGTCAGCAGTACTTC

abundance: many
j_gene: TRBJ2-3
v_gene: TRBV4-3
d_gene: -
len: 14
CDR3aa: CASSRSLGEDSQYF
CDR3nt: TGCGCCAGCAGCCGGTCGTTGGGGGAGGACTCGCAGTATTTT

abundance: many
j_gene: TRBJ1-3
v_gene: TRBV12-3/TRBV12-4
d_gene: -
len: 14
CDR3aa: CASSLTSLGNTIYF
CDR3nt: TGTGCCAGCAGTTTAACGTCCCTTGGAAACACCATATATTTT

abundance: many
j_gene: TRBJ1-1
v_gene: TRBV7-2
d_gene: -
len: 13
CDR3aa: CASSLEGFTEAFF
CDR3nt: TGTGCCAGCAGCTTAGAGGGGTTCACTGAAGCTTTCTTT